The 12 T cell receptor beta chains below were found in one sample sequenced in a study of cytomegalovirus exposure and HLA in healthy donors. PCR used 60 Vbeta primers and 13 Jbeta primers. The method was immunoSEQ multiplex PCR; TCRdb's version includes in-frame clones alone and lacks a portion of them. The profile shows 150,000 to 200,000 clones, approximately 80% of them singletons. What was sequenced was PBMCs. These receptors originate from a woman aged 25-40 years in good health and CMV-seropositive.

V usage is TRBV11-2 and J usage is TRBJ2-7; perhaps TRBD1 as D (6 bases). Germline CDR1 is SGHAT and CDR2 is FQNNGV. Trimming took off 1 base at V and 0 bases at J, with 10 bases between the two ends. The CDR3 length is 15 residues. The CDR3 sequence is CASSLGGTSSYEQYF. The CDR3 DNA is TGTGCCAGCAGCTTAGGGGGGACAAGCTCCTACGAGCAGTACTTC. Full variable domain (missing parts from reference TRBV11-2 and TRBJ2-7): EAGVAQSPRYKIIEKRQSVAFWCNPISGHATLYWYQQILGQGPKLLIQFQNNGVVDDSQLPKDRFSAERLKGVDSTLKIQPAKLEDSAVYLCASSLGGTSSYEQYFGPGTRLTVT.

The chain joins TRBV11-1 to TRBJ2-2, with D maybe TRBD2 (6 bases). Germline CDR1 SGHAT, CDR2 FQDESV (reference sequence). V was trimmed by 7 bases and J by 6 bases, leaving 15 bases between them. This CDR3 comprises 14 residues. The CDR3 coding sequence is TGTGCCAGCACCCCCCCGACTAGATCCGGGGAGCTGTTTTTT. This sequence encodes CASTPPTRSGELFF.

The J gene is TRBJ2-3, the V gene TRBV27; 7 nucleotides align to TRBD2. Germline V gene lookup returns CDR1 MNHEY and CDR2 SMNVEV (reference sequence). V lost 5 bases to trimming and J lost 2 bases; unmatched junction nucleotides: 4. This CDR3 is built from 14 residues. CDR3 coding DNA: TGTGCCAGCAGTGGGGGGGAGGTCACAGATACGCAGTATTTT. This sequence encodes CASSGGEVTDTQYF.

This clone has a handful of counts. The rearrangement joins TRBV7-9 to TRBJ2-7; TRBD1 matches at 11 bases. Germline trimming cut 5 bases from V and 4 bases from J; bases unmatched to any gene: 7. In germline, CDR1 is SEHNR, CDR2 FQNEAQ (reference sequence). The CDR3 loop spans 15 amino acids. CDR3 nucleotide sequence: TGTGCCAGCAGCATCCGGGACAGGGGGATTTACGAGCAGTACTTC. Protein product: CASSIRDRGIYEQYF.

This CDR3 is CASSLSHGYTF. DNA of the CDR3: TGTGCCAGCAGCTTAAGCCATGGCTACACCTTC. The rearrangement joins TRBV21-1 to TRBJ1-2. TRBV21-1 is described as a pseudogene. This CDR3 comprises 11 residues.

The chain carries TRBV7-6 and TRBJ2-1, with TRBD2 identical over 7 bases. V lost 4 bases and J lost 6; bases outside the gene matches: 6. There are 14 residues in the CDR3. Germline assignment: CDR1 SGHVS and CDR2 FNYEAQ. DNA for the CDR3: TGTGCCAGCAGCTGGCGGGAGTTGGGCAATGAGCAGTTCTTC. Its protein product is CASSWRELGNEQFF. Full variable domain (remainder filled in from reference TRBV7-6 and TRBJ2-1): GAGVSQSPRYKVTKRGQDVALRCDPISGHVSLYWYRQALGQGPEFLTYFNYEAQQDKSGLPNDRFSAERPEGSISTLTIQRTEQRDSAMYRCASSWRELGNEQFFGPGTRLTVL.

This clone was found a few times. The genes are TRBV2 and TRBJ2-7; 12 bases align to TRBD2. Germline CDR1 reads SNHLY; CDR2 reads FYNNEI. The V segment lost 6 bases and the J segment 5 bases; nucleotides outside the gene matches: 8. This CDR3 has 15 residues. CDR3 DNA: TGTGCCAGCAGGGACCCGGGACTAGCGGGCAACGAGCAGTACTTC. The encoded protein is CASRDPGLAGNEQYF.

The chain recombines TRBV28 with TRBJ1-1, with D perhaps TRBD1 (6 bases). CDR3 length: 15 residues. V lost 0 bases and J lost 1, with 9 bases in between. CDR1 and CDR2 (germline): MDHEN, SYDVKM. The CDR3 DNA reads as TGTGCCAGCAGTTTATGGGACAGCGGGAACACTGAAGCTTTCTTT. It encodes CASSLWDSGNTEAFF.

J is TRBJ2-7 and V is TRBV28; no firm D call. Trimming took off 5 bases at V and 4 bases at J, with 15 bases between the two ends. The length of the CDR3 is 14 residues. The germline V gene has CDR1 MDHEN and CDR2 SYDVKM. Written as DNA, the CDR3 is TGTGCCAGCAGTCCTCGAGGCCCTGGGTACGAGCAGTACTTC. Protein: CASSPRGPGYEQYF.

The count of this clone is one. The rearrangement joins TRBV5-1 to TRBJ2-5, with TRBD1 matching 7 bases. CDR3 length: 20 amino acids. Germline values: CDR1 SGHRS, CDR2 YFSETQ. J gave up 11 bases and V 0 bases, and 28 bases lay outside the gene matches. This CDR3 reads CASSLVGGVAHRGNPGKQYF. DNA for the CDR3: TGCGCCAGCAGCTTGGTGGGTGGGGTCGCACACAGGGGCAACCCTGGTAAGCAGTACTTC.

The chain has TRBV6-5 and TRBJ2-2; D is perhaps TRBD2 (5 bases). Trimming took off 6 bases at V and 6 bases at J, with 14 bases between the two ends. This CDR3 contains 14 residues. CDR1 MNHEY and CDR2 SVGAGI come from the germline V gene. The CDR3: CASRFGLQPGELFF. The CDR3 DNA reads as TGTGCCAGCAGATTTGGACTCCAACCCGGGGAGCTGTTTTTT.

The genes are TRBV6-1 and TRBJ2-1; TRBD1 might be the D (5 bases). V lost 0 bases, J lost 2 bases, and 8 bases lay in between. Germline V gene sequence: CDR1 MNHNS, CDR2 SASEGT. This CDR3 has 15 amino acids. CDR3 protein: CASSEAGRAYNEQFF. CDR3 in DNA: TGTGCCAGCAGTGAAGCGGGCAGGGCCTACAATGAGCAGTTCTTC.